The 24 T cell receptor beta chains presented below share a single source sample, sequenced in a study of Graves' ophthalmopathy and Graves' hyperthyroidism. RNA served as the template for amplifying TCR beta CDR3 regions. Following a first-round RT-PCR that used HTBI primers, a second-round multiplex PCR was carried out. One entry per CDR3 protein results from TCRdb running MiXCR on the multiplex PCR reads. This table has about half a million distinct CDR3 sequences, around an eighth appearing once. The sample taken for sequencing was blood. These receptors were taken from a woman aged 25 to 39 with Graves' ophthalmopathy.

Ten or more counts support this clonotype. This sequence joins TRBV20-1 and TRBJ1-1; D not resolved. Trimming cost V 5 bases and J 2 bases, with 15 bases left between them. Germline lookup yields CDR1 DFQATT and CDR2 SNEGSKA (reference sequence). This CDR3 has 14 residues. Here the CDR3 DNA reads TGCAGTGCTTCTCCGGGAGGGCCAAACACTGAAGCTTTCTTT. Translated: CSASPGGPNTEAFF.

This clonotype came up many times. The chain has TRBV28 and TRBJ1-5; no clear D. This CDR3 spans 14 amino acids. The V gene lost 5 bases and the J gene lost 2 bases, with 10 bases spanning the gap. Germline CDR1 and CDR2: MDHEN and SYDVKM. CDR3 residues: CASSPGYGNQPQHF. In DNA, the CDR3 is TGTGCCAGCAGTCCCGGGTACGGCAATCAGCCCCAGCATTTT.

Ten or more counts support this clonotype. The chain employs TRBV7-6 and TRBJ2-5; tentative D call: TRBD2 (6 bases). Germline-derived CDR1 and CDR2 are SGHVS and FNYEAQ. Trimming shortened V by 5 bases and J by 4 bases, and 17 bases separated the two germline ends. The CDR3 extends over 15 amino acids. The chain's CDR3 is CASSPYRGGGETQYF. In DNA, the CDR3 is TGTGCCAGCAGCCCCTATCGGGGAGGAGGAGAGACCCAGTACTTC.

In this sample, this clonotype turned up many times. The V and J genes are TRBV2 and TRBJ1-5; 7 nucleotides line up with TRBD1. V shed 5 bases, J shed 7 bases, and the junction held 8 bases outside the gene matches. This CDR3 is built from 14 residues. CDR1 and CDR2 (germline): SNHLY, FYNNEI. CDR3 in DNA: TGTGCCAGCAGTCAGAAGGCAGGGGGACAGCCCCAGCATTTT. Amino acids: CASSQKAGGQPQHF.

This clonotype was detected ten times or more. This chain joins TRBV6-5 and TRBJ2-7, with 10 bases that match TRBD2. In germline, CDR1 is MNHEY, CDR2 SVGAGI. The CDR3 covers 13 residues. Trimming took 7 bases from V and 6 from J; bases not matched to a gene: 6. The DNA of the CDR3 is TGTGCCAGCACTAGCGGGAGAGGGGGCGAGCAGTACTTC. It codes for CASTSGRGGEQYF.

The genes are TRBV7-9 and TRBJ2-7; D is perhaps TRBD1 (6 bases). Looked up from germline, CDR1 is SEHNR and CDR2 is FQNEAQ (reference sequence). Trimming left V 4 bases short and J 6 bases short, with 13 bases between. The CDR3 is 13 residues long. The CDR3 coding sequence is TGTGCCAGCAGCTCCGTAGGGGGTTCCGAGCAGTACTTC. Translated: CASSSVGGSEQYF. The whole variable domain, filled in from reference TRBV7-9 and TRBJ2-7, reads DTGVSQNPRHKITKRGQNVTFRCDPISEHNRLYWYRQTLGQGPEFLTYFQNEAQLEKSRLLSDRFSAERPKGSFSTLEIQRTEQGDSAMYLCASSSVGGSEQYFGPGTRLTVT.

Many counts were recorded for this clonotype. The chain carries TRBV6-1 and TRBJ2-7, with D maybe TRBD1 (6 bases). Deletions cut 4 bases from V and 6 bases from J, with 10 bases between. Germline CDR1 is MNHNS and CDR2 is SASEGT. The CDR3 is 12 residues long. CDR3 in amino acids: CASSARGGEQYF. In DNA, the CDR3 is TGTGCCAGCAGTGCACGAGGGGGCGAGCAGTACTTC.

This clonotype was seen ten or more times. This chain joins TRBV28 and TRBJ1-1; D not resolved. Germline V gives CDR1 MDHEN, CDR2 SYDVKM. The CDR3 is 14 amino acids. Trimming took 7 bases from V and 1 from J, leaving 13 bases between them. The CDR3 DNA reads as TGTGCCAGCACCATGAACGTAGGGAACACTGAAGCTTTCTTT. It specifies CASTMNVGNTEAFF.

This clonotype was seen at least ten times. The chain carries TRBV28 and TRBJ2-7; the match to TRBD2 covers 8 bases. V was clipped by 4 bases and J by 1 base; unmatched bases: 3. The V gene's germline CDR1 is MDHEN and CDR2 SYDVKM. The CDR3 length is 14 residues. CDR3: CASSSGGRSYEQYF. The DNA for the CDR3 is TGTGCCAGCAGTTCCGGCGGGAGGTCCTACGAGCAGTACTTC.

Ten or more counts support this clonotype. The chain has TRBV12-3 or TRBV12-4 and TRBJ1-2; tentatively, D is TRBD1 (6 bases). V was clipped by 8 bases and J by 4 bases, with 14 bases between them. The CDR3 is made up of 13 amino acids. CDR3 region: CASRSGTSYGYTF. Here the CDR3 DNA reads TGTGCCAGCCGGTCCGGGACAAGCTATGGCTACACCTTC.

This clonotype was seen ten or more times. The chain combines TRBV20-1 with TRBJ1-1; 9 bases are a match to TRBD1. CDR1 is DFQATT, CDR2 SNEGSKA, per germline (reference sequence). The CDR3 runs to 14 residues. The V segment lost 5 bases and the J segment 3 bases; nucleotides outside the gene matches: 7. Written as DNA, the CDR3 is TGCAGTGCTGCGGGACAGGGATCGTACACTGAAGCTTTCTTT. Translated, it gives CSAAGQGSYTEAFF.

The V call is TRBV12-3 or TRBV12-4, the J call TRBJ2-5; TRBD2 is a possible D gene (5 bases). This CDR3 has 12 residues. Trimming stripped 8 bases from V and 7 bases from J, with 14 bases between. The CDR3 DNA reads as TGTGCCAGCTCCCAGGAGGCGGTGACCCAGTACTTC. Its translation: CASSQEAVTQYF.

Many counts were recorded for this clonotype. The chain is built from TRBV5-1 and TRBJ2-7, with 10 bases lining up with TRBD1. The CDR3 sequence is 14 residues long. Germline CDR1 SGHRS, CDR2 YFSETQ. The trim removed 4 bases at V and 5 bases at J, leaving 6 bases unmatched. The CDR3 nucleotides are TGCGCCAGCAGCCCCCGGGACAGGGGCAACGAGCAGTACTTC. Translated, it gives CASSPRDRGNEQYF.

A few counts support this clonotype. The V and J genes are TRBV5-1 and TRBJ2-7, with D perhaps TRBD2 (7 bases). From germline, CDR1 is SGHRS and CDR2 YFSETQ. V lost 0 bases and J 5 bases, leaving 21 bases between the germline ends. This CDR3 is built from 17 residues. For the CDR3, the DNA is TGCGCCAGCAGCTTGGGAATCGGGGGGCCCTTAACCCACGAGCAGTACTTC. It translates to CASSLGIGGPLTHEQYF.

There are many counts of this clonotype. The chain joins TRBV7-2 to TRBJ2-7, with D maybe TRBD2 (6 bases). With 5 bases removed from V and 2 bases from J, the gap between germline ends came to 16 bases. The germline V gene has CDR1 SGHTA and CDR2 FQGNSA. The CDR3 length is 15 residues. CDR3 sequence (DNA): TGTGCCAGCAGCCCGGTACCGGGGAGGACCTACGAGCAGTACTTC. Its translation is CASSPVPGRTYEQYF.

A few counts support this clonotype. The CDR3 sequence is CASSLVHNAFYGYTF. The CDR3 bases are TGTGCCAGCAGTTTGGTACACAACGCCTTTTATGGCTACACCTTC. The genes are TRBV27 and TRBJ1-2; D is ambiguous. The CDR3 runs to 15 residues. V was clipped by 3 bases and J by 5 bases, with 16 bases between them. Germline assignment: CDR1 MNHEY and CDR2 SMNVEV (reference sequence).

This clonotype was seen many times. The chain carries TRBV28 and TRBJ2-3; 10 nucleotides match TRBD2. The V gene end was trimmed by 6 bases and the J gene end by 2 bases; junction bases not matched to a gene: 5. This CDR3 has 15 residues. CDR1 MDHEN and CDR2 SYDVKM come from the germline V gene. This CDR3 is CASRVAGGDTDTQYF. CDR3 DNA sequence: TGTGCCAGCAGAGTAGCGGGGGGCGACACAGATACGCAGTATTTT.

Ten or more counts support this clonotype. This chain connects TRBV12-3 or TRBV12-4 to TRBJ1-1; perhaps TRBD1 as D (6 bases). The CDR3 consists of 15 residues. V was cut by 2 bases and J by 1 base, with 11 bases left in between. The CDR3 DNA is TGTGCCAGCAGTTTATCGGGACACTCGAACACTGAAGCTTTCTTT. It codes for CASSLSGHSNTEAFF.

CDR3 in amino acids: CASSPRGTPYEQYF. The DNA for the CDR3 is TGTGCCAGCAGCCCCCGGGGGACCCCCTACGAGCAGTACTTC. The V call is TRBV11-1, the J call TRBJ2-7; D might be TRBD2 (6 bases). The V gene lost 5 bases and the J gene lost 2 bases, with 13 bases spanning the gap. The CDR3 runs 14 residues. Germline CDR1 reads SGHAT; CDR2 reads FQDESV (reference sequence).

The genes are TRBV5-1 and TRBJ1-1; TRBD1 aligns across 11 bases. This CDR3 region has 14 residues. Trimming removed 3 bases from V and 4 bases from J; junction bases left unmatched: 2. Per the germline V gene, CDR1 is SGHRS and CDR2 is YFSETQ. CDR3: CASSWTGGVTEAFF. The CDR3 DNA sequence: TGCGCCAGCAGCTGGACAGGGGGCGTCACTGAAGCTTTCTTT.

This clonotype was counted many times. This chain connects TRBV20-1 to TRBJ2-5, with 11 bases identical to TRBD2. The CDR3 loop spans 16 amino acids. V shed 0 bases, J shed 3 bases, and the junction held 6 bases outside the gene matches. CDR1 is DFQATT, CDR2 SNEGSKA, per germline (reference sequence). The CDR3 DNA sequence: TGCAGTGCTAGAGAGCCACTAGCGGGGGTGAAAGAGACCCAGTACTTC. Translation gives CSAREPLAGVKETQYF.

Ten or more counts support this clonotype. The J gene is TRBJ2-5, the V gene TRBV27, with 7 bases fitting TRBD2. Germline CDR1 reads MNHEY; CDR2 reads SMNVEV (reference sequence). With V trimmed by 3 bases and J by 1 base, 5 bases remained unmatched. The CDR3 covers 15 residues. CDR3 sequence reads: CASSFRGLRQETQYF. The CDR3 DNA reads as TGTGCCAGCAGTTTCCGGGGACTACGCCAAGAGACCCAGTACTTC.

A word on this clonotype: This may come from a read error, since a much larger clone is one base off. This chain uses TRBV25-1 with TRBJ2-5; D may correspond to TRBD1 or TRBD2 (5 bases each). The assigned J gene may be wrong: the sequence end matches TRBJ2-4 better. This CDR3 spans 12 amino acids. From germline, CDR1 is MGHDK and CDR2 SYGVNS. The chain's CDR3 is CASGEGEYIQYF. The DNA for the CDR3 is TGTGCCAGCGGTGAAGGGGAGTACATTCAGTACTTC.

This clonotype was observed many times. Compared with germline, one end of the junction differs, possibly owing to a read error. Written as DNA, the CDR3 is TGCAGTGCTATTCGTGCAAGCCGGGACAGGCCTACCATCTTT. This gives the protein CSAIRASRDRPTIF. This sequence joins TRBV20-1 and TRBJ1-1; TRBD1 matches 8 bases. CDR3 length: 14 amino acids. Per germline, CDR1 DFQATT and CDR2 SNEGSKA (reference sequence).